This T cell receptor beta chain was recovered during a study of glioma-infiltrating T cells after dendritic cell vaccination. This CDR3 has 13 amino acids. V lost 0 bases to trimming and J lost 14 bases, with 15 bases between them. In germline, CDR1 is MNHNY, CDR2 SVGAGI (reference sequence). Sample time point: after dendritic cell vaccination, including at tumor progression/relapse. TCRdb's copy holds only in-frame clones and misses some; the assay was immunoSEQ multiplex PCR. The sample includes fewer than 90,000 clones, less than 90% of them seen just once. V usage is TRBV6-6 and J usage is TRBJ2-3, with D unresolved. The sample in question was blood, obtained after dendritic cell vaccination. The TCR comes from a human donor with glioblastoma. For the CDR3, the DNA is TGTGCCAGCAGTTACTCTAACCCCCTAGGTCTGTATTTT. Translation: CASSYSNPLGLYF.